This T cell receptor (beta chain) appears in the sequencing data of a study of beta chain features in type 1 diabetes (dated by TCRdb to the late 2010s). For the study in its entirety: Patients and healthy donors did not differ in mean age, gender distribution, total cell number or subset yield. A total of roughly 99 million sorted cells were examined across all samples, and the number of cells per subset was strongly correlated with RNA yield. The study compared the TCRB repertoires of sorted circulating CD4+ T cell subsets in recently diagnosed type 1 diabetes patients with those in matched healthy donors. Naive and central memory subsets were obtained from all 28 donors, but regulatory and stem cell-like memory subsets were isolated from only 8 patients and roughly eight healthy donors. Study-level results and caveats: Shorter templates might be favored by PCR, yet because patient and control samples were amplified and corrected together, any such skew would affect both groups equally. Patients with type 1 diabetes made fewer insertions and deleted more nucleotides at VDJ recombination sites, implying thymic rearrangement abnormalities. The naive, central memory and regulatory TCRB repertoires appeared to resemble one another more closely among patients than among healthy donors. Type 1 diabetes patients showed a moderate but significant shortening of TCRB CDR3 length in all four CD4+ subsets. Because cDNA was sequenced instead of genomic DNA, highly expressing activated cells could be over-represented, though the groups showed no difference in activation or CD3 levels. Only small numbers of individuals were included in the HLA sub-analyses, which left unresolved whether HLA type had any influence on TCRB rearrangement.

The entire isolated RNA was reverse transcribed using the High Capacity cDNA Reverse Transcription Kit, and thus expressed TCRB transcripts were sequenced. Deep immunoSEQ sequencing was applied to naive, central memory and regulatory T cell samples, giving an average of roughly 3.3 million total reads per sample. After sorted cells were lysed in RLT buffer, RNA was extracted with DNase-treated RNeasy Micro or Mini kits, with the choice depending on cell number. Each cell subset was processed on its own to prevent cross-contamination, while patient and healthy donor samples were processed together. Using the immunoSEQ multiplex PCR, TCRB sequences were amplified from cDNA into 87-bp fragments spanning the CDR3 region. Amplicons were sequenced on the Illumina HiSeq platform. On the authors' methods: Synthetic template baselines were used to correct PCR bias computationally, reads within Hamming distance 2 were collapsed together, and singletons that could not be merged were discarded. Reads were aligned against IMGT so that V, D and J genes, CDR3 length and insertions or deletions at six rearrangement sites could be assigned. Within each subset, clonotype counts were normalized to sorted cell number, after which true diversity and Gini coefficients were computed with the tcR R package. The overlap coefficient, calculated on TCRB nucleotide sequences, was used to quantify repertoire sharing. The clones in this table, taken by TCRdb from immuneACCESS, are in-frame only. Not every clone is retained; where verified, under half of the shortfall comes from an unresolved V gene, and the cause of the rest is unknown. Clone size and the V and J calls come from that table; the DNA yielded D and trimming. The table for this sample lists 250,000 to 400,000 clones; roughly 15% of them were counted only once. The leading ten clones occupy 5.5% to 7.5% of the sample.

From each donor, a single peripheral blood sample of 100 to 150 mL on average was drawn into heparinised tubes. A BD FACSAria II was used to sort naive, central memory, regulatory and stem cell-like memory CD4+ T cells with a panel that included CD45RO, CCR7, CD25, CD127, CD95 and CD27. Purity was above 98% for every sorted population. PBMCs were separated immediately by Lymphoprep density gradient centrifugation and were stained directly, without being cultured. Samples were stained and sorted in pairs, with one healthy donor and one patient per experiment, so that batch effects were minimized. V is cut by 5 bases and J by 3 bases, and the space between the germline ends is 12 bases. CDR3 length: 14 amino acids, cysteine to phenylalanine. Of all the DNA, just the CDR3 is kept, 42 bases in frame from base 1. Via the germline V gene, CDR1 is SGHRS and CDR2 YFSETQ. As for this clone: Its specific antigen is unknown. The record has no base qualities; no much larger clone is one base away.

The TCR originated in a man aged 30 to 39 in good health. What was sequenced was central memory CD4+ T cells from blood. Rearrangement joined TRBV5-1 to TRBJ2-1, and perhaps TRBD1 as D gene, on 5 matching bases. For the CDR3, the sequence is CASRKHDSYNEQFF. The DNA sequence reads TGCGCCAGCAGGAAACACGACAGCTACAATGAGCAGTTCTTC. This CDR3, with the reference TRBV5-1 and TRBJ2-1 proteins standing in past its ends, gives the full variable domain KAGVTQTPRYLIKTRGQQVTLSCSPISGHRSVSWYQQTPGQGLQFLFEYFSETQRNKGNFPGRFSGRQFSNSRSEMNVSTLELGDSALYLCASRKHDSYNEQFFGPGTRLTVL.